This T cell receptor (beta chain) emerged from a study of T-cell memory formation after mild COVID-19. Each CDR3 protein is one row after TCRdb ran MiXCR on the 5' RACE reads. The table shows about 90,000 distinct CDR3 sequences, with less than 15% occurring only once. Details on this clonotype: Its target is unknown.

V was clipped by 6 bases and J by 5 bases, with 18 bases between them. The CDR3 sequence is 15 residues long. Study findings and constraints: The main location of contracting CD4+ clones was CM and EM, and that of contracting CD8+ clones was EMRA. Several responding clones turned up in pre-infection memory, indicating that cross-reactive memory may have taken part.

Source material: PBMCs or a T cell subset sorted from them (not recorded which). This TCR was sampled from an adult woman who had mild COVID-19 (a few samples of this study predate the infection). Cell type and time point are not known. The chain employs TRBV12-3 or TRBV12-4 and TRBJ2-3, with D perhaps TRBD2 (5 bases). CDR3 sequence: CASSPDVGDLDTQYF. The CDR3 nucleotides read TGTGCCAGCAGCCCCGACGTGGGAGACCTAGATACGCAGTATTTT.